The 26 T cell receptor beta chains in this list originate from one sample, sequenced in a study of CDR3 diversity in severe acne. TCRdb re-called the PCR reads with MiXCR, one entry per CDR3 protein. Of around 85,000 distinct CDR3 sequences in the sample, around 50% were seen once. The specimen sequenced was blood. The receptor source for this set is a male donor with severe acne vulgaris.

The chain joins TRBV10-3 to TRBJ2-7, with 11 bases that match TRBD2. This CDR3 has 20 amino acids. From germline, CDR1 is ENHRY and CDR2 SYGVKD. V trimming: 6 bases; J trimming: 1 base; junction bases outside the gene matches: 20. The CDR3 DNA reads as TGTGCCATCAGAGTTGCCAGCTCACCACCGCTAGCGGGAGGTTCCTACGAGCAGTACTTC. Amino acids: CAIRVASSPPLAGGSYEQYF.

As concerns this clonotype: The junction departs from the called germline gene at one end, perhaps through a read error. V usage is TRBV4-1 and J usage is TRBJ2-3; 7 bases are shared with TRBD2. There are 18 residues in the CDR3. From germline, CDR1 is MGHRA and CDR2 YSYEKL. CDR3 residues: CASSQGWWREKSTGTQYF. CDR3 in DNA: TGCGCCAGCAGCCAAGGGTGGTGGCGGGAGAAGAGCACAGGTACGCAGTATTTC.

This clonotype was seen repeatedly, ten times or more. This chain uses TRBV9 with TRBJ2-3; D unclear. V dropped 0 bases and J dropped 6 bases, with 8 bases sitting between them. The CDR3 runs 13 residues. Germline V lookup: CDR1 SGDLS, CDR2 YYNGEE. The CDR3 bases are TGTGCCAGCAGCGTAGGAGACGGGGATACGCAGTATTTT. Protein sequence: CASSVGDGDTQYF.

This clonotype was seen only a few times. The chain couples TRBV4-2 to TRBJ1-3, with D possibly being TRBD1 (5 bases). Trimming pared 0 bases from V and 3 bases from J, leaving 9 bases between. The CDR3 consists of 15 residues. The germline V gene encodes CDR1 LGHNA and CDR2 YNFKEQ. This CDR3 reads CASSQDGDGGNTIYF. The CDR3, as DNA: TGTGCCAGCAGCCAAGATGGGGACGGTGGAAACACCATATATTTT.

V gene TRBV2 combines with J gene TRBJ2-5; D gene ambiguous. This CDR3 is built from 13 residues. CDR1 SNHLY and CDR2 FYNNEI come from the germline V gene. The V end was cut by 7 bases, the J end by 5 bases, with 14 bases between. The CDR3 protein is CASTSQFQETQYF. In DNA, the CDR3 is TGTGCCAGCACTTCCCAGTTCCAGGAGACCCAGTACTTC.

The table lists this clonotype with a few counts. The CDR3 loop is CASSSDRLRDGYTF. The CDR3 DNA sequence: TGTGCCAGCAGTAGTGACAGGCTCCGGGATGGCTACACCTTC. The chain combines TRBV25-1 with TRBJ1-2; tentatively, D is TRBD1 (6 bases). The CDR3 loop spans 14 amino acids. Germline V CDR1 and CDR2: MGHDK, SYGVNS. V was clipped by 5 bases and J by 6 bases, with 16 bases between them.

The V and J genes are TRBV11-2 and TRBJ2-5; weak D call: TRBD2 (6 bases). Germline V lookup: CDR1 SGHAT, CDR2 FQNNGV. This CDR3 contains 15 residues. Trimming removed 5 bases from V and 4 bases from J, with 17 bases in between. The CDR3 DNA reads TGTGCCAGCAGCCGGCGGGGTTCTAGCCGAGAGACCCAGTACTTC. Its translation is CASSRRGSSRETQYF.

The chain joins TRBV6-1 to TRBJ2-3, with D uncertain. Germline V gene sequence: CDR1 MNHNS, CDR2 SASEGT. The CDR3 extends over 13 amino acids. Trimming pared 5 bases from V and 0 bases from J, leaving 6 bases between. CDR3 sequence: CASSHHSTDTQYF. The CDR3 nucleotides are TGTGCCAGCAGTCATCACAGCACAGATACGCAGTATTTT.

This clonotype was found many times. This chain links TRBV6-4 with TRBJ2-5, with TRBD2 identical over 7 bases. The CDR3 has 12 amino acids. With V trimmed by 8 bases and J by 4 bases, 4 bases remained unmatched. Germline CDR1 is MRHNA and CDR2 is SNTAGT. CDR3 protein: CASPLAVETQYF. DNA of the CDR3: TGTGCCAGCCCTCTAGCGGTAGAGACCCAGTACTTC.

Sample share makes this clonotype medium-sized. This chain uses TRBV6-5 with TRBJ2-5; 9 bases are a match to TRBD1. Germline CDR1 is MNHEY and CDR2 is SVGAGI. V trimming: 6 bases; J trimming: 4 bases; junction bases outside the gene matches: 3. The CDR3 length is 13 residues. In nucleotides, the CDR3 is TGTGCCAGCAGCAGGACAGGGGCAGAGACCCAGTACTTC. Its translation is CASSRTGAETQYF.

The J gene is TRBJ2-7, the V gene TRBV6-4; the match to TRBD2 covers 9 bases. There are 14 residues in the CDR3. Germline V lookup: CDR1 MRHNA, CDR2 SNTAGT. J lost 2 bases, V lost 3 bases, and 2 bases had no gene match. The CDR3 DNA reads as TGTGCCAGCAGTGAGCGGGAGGGAGCCTACGAGCAGTACTTC. It codes for CASSEREGAYEQYF.

Ten or more counts support this clonotype. The CDR3, as DNA: TGTGCCAGTCCACGGACAGGGTCCCACGAGCAGTACTTC. Translated: CASPRTGSHEQYF. The chain recombines TRBV19 with TRBJ2-7; 8 nucleotides align to TRBD1. This CDR3 is 13 amino acids long. V dropped 8 bases and J dropped 5; count of bases not matched to a gene: 8. The germline V gene has CDR1 LNHDA and CDR2 SQIVND (reference sequence).

Concerning this clonotype: At one boundary the junction diverges from the germline segment, which might be a read error. The chain uses TRBV20-1 and TRBJ2-7; 8 bases line up with TRBD1. Germline lookup yields CDR1 DFQATT and CDR2 SNEGSKA (reference sequence). The CDR3 is 15 residues long. This CDR3 is CSGARGRGHSYGQYF. The CDR3 nucleotides are TGCAGTGGGGCCCGGGGCAGGGGGCACTCCTACGGGCAGTACTTC.

The rearrangement joins TRBV7-9 to TRBJ2-3, with D perhaps TRBD1 (6 bases). The germline CDR1 and CDR2 sequences are SEHNR and FQNEAQ (reference sequence). Trimming shortened V by 5 bases and J by 1 base, and 13 bases separated the two germline ends. The CDR3 sequence is 15 residues long. The CDR3 DNA reads TGTGCCAGCAGCCCTTCGGACAGCGGCACAGATACGCAGTATTTT. Its protein is CASSPSDSGTDTQYF.

At least ten counts were recorded for this clonotype. The V call is TRBV20-1, the J call TRBJ2-7, with 7 nucleotides matching TRBD2. V was pared by 5 bases and J by 3 bases, with 19 bases of the junction left unmatched. CDR3 length equals 17 residues. Germline V gene sequence: CDR1 DFQATT, CDR2 SNEGSKA (reference sequence). CDR3 in amino acids: CSAVSFSLWEGHYEQYF. The DNA of the CDR3 is TGCAGTGCTGTCTCCTTCAGCTTGTGGGAGGGCCACTACGAGCAGTACTTC.

This clonotype was picked up one time. Since a much larger clone is just one base distant, this may be a read error. This CDR3 is missing its conserved last phenylalanine or tryptophan, likely due to a read error. The CDR3 is CASSPPGLYEQYL. The CDR3 nucleotides read TGTGCCAGCAGCCCACCGGGTCTCTACGAGCAGTACCTC. The chain recombines TRBV5-4 with TRBJ2-7; D is unclear. CDR3 length: 13 amino acids. In germline, CDR1 is SGHNT, CDR2 YYREEE (reference sequence). The germline V and J ends were trimmed by 4 bases and 3 bases, with 11 bases remaining between them.

The J gene is TRBJ2-5, the V gene TRBV25-1; D gene unclear. The CDR3 totals 14 residues. Germline V gives CDR1 MGHDK, CDR2 SYGVNS. Between the trimmed V and J ends, which lost 3 bases and 1 base, there was a span of 9 bases. The CDR3 coding sequence is TGTGCCAGCAGTGAGACGGCAGCCCAAGAGACCCAGTACTTC. It encodes CASSETAAQETQYF.

J is TRBJ1-5 and V is TRBV24-1; D gene unclear. The CDR3 is made up of 13 amino acids. Per the germline V gene, CDR1 is KGHDR and CDR2 is SFDVKD. V was cut by 3 bases and J by 5 bases, with 7 bases left in between. The CDR3, as DNA: TGTGCCACCAGTGATCGCGGGGATCAGCCCCAGCATTTT. Its protein is CATSDRGDQPQHF.

This chain joins TRBV25-1 and TRBJ2-5; TRBD2 is a possible D gene (6 bases). This CDR3 region has 13 residues. The V end was cut by 6 bases, the J end by 5 bases, with 13 bases between. Looked up from germline, CDR1 is MGHDK and CDR2 is SYGVNS. CDR3 sequence (DNA): TGTGCCAGCAGGCTGACTAGGTGGGAGACCCAGTACTTC. Translating gives CASRLTRWETQYF. Full variable domain (outside the CDR3, taken from reference TRBV25-1 and TRBJ2-5): EADIYQTPRYLVIGTGKKITLECSQTMGHDKMYWYQQDPGMELHLIHYSYGVNSTEKGDLSSESTVSRIRTEHFPLTLESARPSHTSQYLCASRLTRWETQYFGPGTRLLVL.

A word on this clonotype: This could be a read error, since a much larger clone is one nucleotide away. The chain joins TRBV7-8 to TRBJ2-1; 7 bases agree with TRBD2. The germline CDR1 and CDR2 sequences are SGHVS and FQNEAQ. The CDR3 runs to 14 residues. CDR3 sequence: CAPGVEAGYNEQLF. The CDR3 DNA reads as TGTGCCCCGGGGGTTGAAGCGGGGTACAATGAGCAGCTCTTC.

This chain joins TRBV4-3 and TRBJ2-5, with D unresolved. The germline V gene encodes CDR1 LGHNA and CDR2 YSLEER. The CDR3 runs to 13 residues. Deletions cut 1 base from V and 2 bases from J, with 5 bases between. CDR3 in DNA: TGCGCCAGCAGCCAAGGGTCTCAAGAGACCCAGTACTTC. Residues: CASSQGSQETQYF.

This clonotype was seen more than once but under ten times. This rearrangement joins TRBV28 to TRBJ2-7; 9 nucleotides line up with TRBD2. The CDR3 covers 17 residues. With 5 bases clipped from V and 1 base from J, the junction kept 12 bases outside the gene matches. The germline gives CDR1 MDHEN, CDR2 SYDVKM. The CDR3 is CASSPTTASGRSYEQYF. The CDR3 DNA is TGTGCCAGCAGTCCAACCACTGCCAGCGGGAGGTCCTACGAGCAGTACTTC.

In nucleotides, the CDR3 is TGCAGTGCTAGAGAAGAAGGGAGGGGCATCCCCTTCTACGAGCAGTACTTC. As protein: CSAREEGRGIPFYEQYF. This chain links TRBV20-1 with TRBJ2-7, with TRBD2 matching over 7 bases. V lost 0 bases and J lost 3; bases outside the gene matches: 14. Germline CDR1 and CDR2: DFQATT and SNEGSKA (reference sequence). The CDR3 spans 17 residues.

In regard to this clonotype: A read error may be the cause here, since a much bigger clone is one base away. This chain connects TRBV12-3 or TRBV12-4 to TRBJ1-1; perhaps TRBD1 as D (6 bases). This CDR3 spans 13 amino acids. The chain's CDR3 is CASTKTEGHEAIF. DNA for the CDR3: TGTGCCAGCACGAAGACAGAGGGACACGAAGCTATCTTT.

By proportion, this clonotype is medium-sized. This sequence joins TRBV7-9 and TRBJ1-2, with 7 bases fitting TRBD1. Trimming at V came to 3 bases and at J to 6 bases, leaving 1 base not matched to a gene. Germline values: CDR1 SEHNR, CDR2 FQNEAQ (reference sequence). The CDR3 totals 12 residues. This CDR3 is CASSFGTDGYTF. As DNA, the CDR3 is TGTGCCAGCAGCTTCGGGACAGATGGCTACACCTTC.

The rearrangement uses TRBV12-3 or TRBV12-4 and TRBJ1-5, with D perhaps matching TRBD1 (6 bases). The CDR3 extends over 15 amino acids. V was trimmed by 8 bases and J by 1 base, leaving 15 bases between them. In DNA form, the CDR3 reads TGTGCCAGCTTCGGGGGGCGCTTGAGCAATCAGCCCCAGCATTTT. Translated: CASFGGRLSNQPQHF.